The 22 T cell receptor beta chains in this list originate from one sample, sequenced in a study of T cells after posttransplantation cyclophosphamide. Produced via immunoSEQ multiplex PCR; TCRdb's table is partial and in-frame only. This repertoire holds about 40,000 clones, and none appear only once. The sequenced material came from PBMCs. The receptors originated from a woman between 45 and 65 years old in good health and a related stem cell transplant donor.

The table lists this clone with many counts. The CDR3 region has the DNA TGTGCCAGCAGAAAAGGGGGGGATCGGACTGAAGCTTTCTTT. Protein product: CASRKGGDRTEAFF. This chain joins TRBV6-6 and TRBJ1-1, with D perhaps TRBD1 (6 bases). The germline gives CDR1 MNHNY, CDR2 SVGAGI (reference sequence). V lost 6 bases and J 5 bases, leaving 16 bases between the germline ends. This CDR3 is built from 14 residues.

This chain connects TRBV28 to TRBJ2-7; D perhaps matches TRBD1 (5 bases). The CDR3 is 14 amino acids. CDR1 and CDR2 from the germline V gene are MDHEN and SYDVKM. V lost 2 bases to trimming and J lost 2 bases, with 10 bases between them. The CDR3 DNA reads as TGTGCCAGCAGTTTACCCAGGGAACCCTACGAGCAGTACTTC. Its protein is CASSLPREPYEQYF.

The sample holds many counts of this clone. The chain is built from TRBV30 and TRBJ1-4; TRBD1 matches 8 bases. The CDR3 extends over 13 amino acids. The germline V gene encodes CDR1 GTSNPN and CDR2 SVGIG (reference sequence). Trimming took 8 bases from V and 3 from J; bases not matched to a gene: 5. CDR3 coding DNA: TGTGCCCGGGCCAGGGGGCCTAATGAAAAACTGTTTTTT. Its translation is CARARGPNEKLFF.

This clone was found a few times. The rearrangement joins TRBV28 to TRBJ1-1; D ambiguous. Trimming cost V 2 bases and J 11 bases, with 18 bases left between them. CDR1 and CDR2 (germline): MDHEN, SYDVKM. The CDR3 contains 14 residues. CDR3 in amino acids: CASSLIQAPDLAFF. The DNA for the CDR3 is TGTGCCAGCAGTTTAATCCAGGCCCCCGATCTGGCTTTCTTT. The whole variable domain, filled in from reference TRBV28 and TRBJ1-1, reads DVKVTQSSRYLVKRTGEKVFLECVQDMDHENMFWYRQDPGLGLRLIYFSYDVKMKEKGDIPEGYSVSREKKERFSLILESASTNQTSMYLCASSLIQAPDLAFFGQGTRLTVV.

This clone was seen at least ten times. The CDR3 is CASSLEGQGARNEQFF. The CDR3 DNA follows: TGTGCCAGCAGCTTGGAAGGACAGGGGGCTAGGAATGAGCAGTTCTTC. The chain carries TRBV5-8 and TRBJ2-1, with 11 nucleotides matching TRBD1. There are 16 residues in the CDR3. Germline loops: CDR1 SGHTS, CDR2 YDEGEE. V shed 0 bases and J 7 bases; nucleotides not matched to a gene: 6.

Ten or more counts support this clone. The chain combines TRBV18 with TRBJ2-7, with D possibly matching TRBD2 (6 bases). This CDR3 contains 14 residues. V was clipped by 6 bases and J by 3 bases, with 15 bases between them. CDR1 and CDR2 from the germline V gene are KGHSH and LQKENI. CDR3 residues: CASSPSREVYEQYF. CDR3 bases: TGTGCCAGCTCCCCCTCCAGGGAGGTCTACGAGCAGTACTTC.

This clone has a count of ten or more. This rearrangement joins TRBV19 to TRBJ1-2, with D unresolved. The V end lost 7 bases, the J end lost 7 bases, and 16 bases lay between the germline ends. Germline loops: CDR1 LNHDA, CDR2 SQIVND (reference sequence). CDR3 length equals 13 residues. The CDR3 here is CASTPLYGGGYTF. The CDR3 nucleotides read TGTGCCAGTACCCCCCTCTATGGTGGTGGCTACACCTTC.

This clone was seen repeatedly, ten times or more. The V gene is TRBV11-3, the J gene TRBJ2-5; no reliable D call. Germline loops: CDR1 SGHNT, CDR2 YENEEA. The CDR3 is made up of 12 amino acids. Trimming removed 5 bases from V and 4 bases from J, with 8 bases in between. The CDR3 reads CASSPNGETQYF. CDR3 in DNA: TGTGCCAGCAGCCCGAACGGAGAGACCCAGTACTTC.

This clone was observed at least ten times. The chain has TRBV6-5 and TRBJ1-1; TRBD1 matches 8 bases. The CDR3 covers 15 residues. V shed 2 bases, J shed 2 bases, and the junction held 4 bases outside the gene matches. Germline V lookup: CDR1 MNHEY, CDR2 SVGAGI. CDR3 sequence (DNA): TGTGCCAGCAGTTACGCGGACAGGGTAAACACTGAAGCTTTCTTT. It specifies CASSYADRVNTEAFF.

This clone occurred many times. This sequence joins TRBV7-9 and TRBJ2-1, with TRBD2 identical over 10 bases. J lost 4 bases, V lost 5 bases, and 11 bases had no gene match. The CDR3 extends over 17 amino acids. Germline-derived CDR1 and CDR2 are SEHNR and FQNEAQ (reference sequence). In DNA, the CDR3 is TGTGCCAGCAGCCCGTGGGCTAGCGGGGGACTATACAATGAGCAGTTCTTC. Its protein is CASSPWASGGLYNEQFF.

This clone has ten or more counts. This rearrangement joins TRBV5-6 to TRBJ1-5; D possibly corresponds to TRBD1 (6 bases). The germline V gene has CDR1 SGHDT and CDR2 YYEEEE. The CDR3 has 16 residues. The V and J ends lost 0 bases and 3 bases respectively, with 13 bases between them. The CDR3: CASSLAGRGPNQPQHF. The DNA of the CDR3 is TGTGCCAGCAGCTTGGCTGGCAGGGGCCCCAATCAGCCCCAGCATTTT.

This clone was counted ten times or more. The CDR3 is CASSSLRTYNEQFF. As DNA, the CDR3 is TGTGCCAGCAGCTCTCTTAGAACCTACAATGAGCAGTTCTTC. The J gene is TRBJ2-1, the V gene TRBV11-2, with D unresolved. The germline V gene encodes CDR1 SGHAT and CDR2 FQNNGV. Trimming stripped 4 bases from V and 2 bases from J, with 9 bases between. This CDR3 region has 14 residues.

This clone showed up many times. The chain links TRBV4-1 to TRBJ2-2; D is perhaps TRBD2 (5 bases). Germline V gives CDR1 MGHRA, CDR2 YSYEKL. CDR3 length: 16 residues. V was trimmed by 0 bases and J by 0 bases, leaving 8 bases between them. The CDR3 sequence is CASSQEWRTNTGELFF. CDR3 nucleotide sequence: TGCGCCAGCAGCCAAGAGTGGAGGACGAACACCGGGGAGCTGTTTTTT.

Many counts were recorded for this clone. This chain's CDR3 is CASSLSSGDNSPLHF. CDR3 bases: TGTGCCAGCAGCTTATCTTCAGGGGATAATTCACCCCTCCACTTT. The chain is built from TRBV11-2 and TRBJ1-6, with a tentative D call TRBD1 (6 bases). The CDR3 runs 15 residues. V lost 2 bases and J lost 5, with 10 bases in between. The germline gives CDR1 SGHAT, CDR2 FQNNGV.

This clone was detected ten times or more. The chain has TRBV9 and TRBJ2-5; TRBD1 might be the D (5 bases). The CDR3 is 14 residues long. Trimming shortened V by 3 bases and J by 2 bases, and 11 bases separated the two germline ends. The germline CDR1 and CDR2 sequences are SGDLS and YYNGEE. The CDR3 spells CASSAQGWQETQYF. CDR3 nucleotide sequence: TGTGCCAGCAGCGCGCAGGGCTGGCAAGAGACCCAGTACTTC.

This clone was seen ten or more times. The chain has TRBV9 and TRBJ1-2; 7 nucleotides line up with TRBD1. Unmatched junction bases numbered 10, after V lost 4 bases and J lost 4 bases. The V gene's germline CDR1 is SGDLS and CDR2 YYNGEE. This CDR3 has 15 residues. The chain's CDR3 is CASSPRDSLFYGYTF. As DNA, the CDR3 is TGTGCCAGCAGCCCAAGGGACAGTCTTTTCTATGGCTACACCTTC.

The sample holds many counts of this clone. V is TRBV19 and J is TRBJ1-1, with 9 bases matching TRBD1. Trimming cost V 4 bases and J 1 base; bases outside gene matches: 4. The germline V gene encodes CDR1 LNHDA and CDR2 SQIVND (reference sequence). This CDR3 is built from 15 residues. In DNA form, the CDR3 reads TGTGCCAGTAGTACGGACAGGGGATGGAACACTGAAGCTTTCTTT. The encoded protein is CASSTDRGWNTEAFF.

There are many counts of this clone. The rearrangement links TRBV4-1 to TRBJ1-1; a possible D gene is TRBD1 (6 bases). Germline V lookup: CDR1 MGHRA, CDR2 YSYEKL. Deletions cut 0 bases from V and 3 bases from J, with 11 bases between. The CDR3 consists of 15 residues. This CDR3 reads CASSQDTGLYTEAFF. CDR3 DNA: TGCGCCAGCAGCCAAGATACAGGGTTGTACACTGAAGCTTTCTTT.

This clone has at least ten counts. The chain employs TRBV9 and TRBJ1-3; 7 nucleotides align to TRBD1. Germline V gene sequence: CDR1 SGDLS, CDR2 YYNGEE. This CDR3 is 16 amino acids long. The J segment lost 0 bases and the V segment lost 4 bases, leaving 7 bases of the junction unmatched. The chain's CDR3 is CASSPGQVSSGNTIYF. CDR3 coding DNA: TGTGCCAGCAGCCCCGGACAGGTTAGCTCTGGAAACACCATATATTTT.

This clone was counted ten times or more. The chain employs TRBV5-4 and TRBJ2-5; 12 bases agree with TRBD2. Germline lookup yields CDR1 SGHNT and CDR2 YYREEE (reference sequence). This CDR3 comprises 15 residues. The V gene end was trimmed by 1 base and the J gene end by 7 bases; junction bases not matched to a gene: 5. CDR3: CASSLKLAGGATQYF. The CDR3 DNA is TGTGCCAGCAGCTTGAAGCTAGCGGGGGGGGCGACCCAGTACTTC. Complete variable domain (other parts from reference TRBV5-4 and TRBJ2-5): ETGVTQSPTHLIKTRGQQVTLRCSSQSGHNTVSWYQQALGQGPQFIFQYYREEENGRGNFPPRFSGLQFPNYSSELNVNALELDDSALYLCASSLKLAGGATQYFGPGTRLLVL.

This clone turned up a few times. The chain carries TRBV28 and TRBJ2-1, with D possibly TRBD1 on 5 matching bases. This CDR3 region has 15 residues. Germline assignment: CDR1 MDHEN and CDR2 SYDVKM. The germline V and J ends were trimmed by 5 bases and 0 bases, with 11 bases remaining between them. The CDR3 bases are TGTGCCAGCAGTACAGGAAGGGGCTCCTACAATGAGCAGTTCTTC. This gives the protein CASSTGRGSYNEQFF.

This clone appeared many times. The J gene is TRBJ1-2, the V gene TRBV28; D might be TRBD1 (6 bases). V lost 7 bases, J lost 8 bases, and 14 bases lay in between. The length of the CDR3 is 12 residues. Germline loops: CDR1 MDHEN, CDR2 SYDVKM. The CDR3 DNA follows: TGTGCCAGCAATCAAGGGGGTTGGGGCTACACCTTC. Translation gives CASNQGGWGYTF.